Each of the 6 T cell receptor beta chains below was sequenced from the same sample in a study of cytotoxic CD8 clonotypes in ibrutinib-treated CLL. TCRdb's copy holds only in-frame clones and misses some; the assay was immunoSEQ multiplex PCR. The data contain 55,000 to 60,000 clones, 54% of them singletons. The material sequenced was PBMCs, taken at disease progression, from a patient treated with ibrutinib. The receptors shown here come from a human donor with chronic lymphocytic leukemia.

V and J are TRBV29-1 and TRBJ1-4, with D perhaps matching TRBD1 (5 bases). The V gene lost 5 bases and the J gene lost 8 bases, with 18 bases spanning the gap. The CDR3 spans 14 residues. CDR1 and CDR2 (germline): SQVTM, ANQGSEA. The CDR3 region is CSVRVGGRREKLFF. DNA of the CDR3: TGCAGCGTTAGGGTGGGGGGTCGCCGGGAAAAACTGTTTTTT.

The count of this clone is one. This CDR3 is CASSLESGLAGQETQYF. CDR3 sequence (DNA): TGTGCCAGCAGCTTAGAAAGTGGACTAGCGGGGCAAGAGACCCAGTACTTC. The chain has TRBV7-9 and TRBJ2-5; TRBD2 aligns across 12 bases. The CDR3 is 17 residues long. The V gene end was trimmed by 1 base and the J gene end by 2 bases; junction bases not matched to a gene: 5. Germline values: CDR1 SEHNR, CDR2 FQNEAQ (reference sequence).

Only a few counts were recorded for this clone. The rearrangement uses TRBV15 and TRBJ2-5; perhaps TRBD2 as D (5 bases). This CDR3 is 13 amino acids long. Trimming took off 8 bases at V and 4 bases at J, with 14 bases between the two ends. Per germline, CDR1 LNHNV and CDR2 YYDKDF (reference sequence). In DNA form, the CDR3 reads TGTGCCACCGTGGGCGAGGGTGGAGAGACCCAGTACTTC. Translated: CATVGEGGETQYF.

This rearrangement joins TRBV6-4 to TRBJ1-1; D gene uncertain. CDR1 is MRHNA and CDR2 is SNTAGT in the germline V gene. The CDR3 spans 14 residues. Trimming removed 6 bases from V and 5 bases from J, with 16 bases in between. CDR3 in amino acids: CASRTQPSGTEAFF. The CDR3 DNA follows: TGTGCCAGCAGGACACAGCCGAGTGGGACTGAAGCTTTCTTT.

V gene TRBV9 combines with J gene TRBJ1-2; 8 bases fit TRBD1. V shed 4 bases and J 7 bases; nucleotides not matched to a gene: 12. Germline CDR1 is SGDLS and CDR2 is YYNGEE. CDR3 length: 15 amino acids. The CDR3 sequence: CASSNRRGQGVGYTF. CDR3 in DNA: TGTGCCAGCAGCAACCGGAGAGGACAGGGTGTTGGCTACACCTTC. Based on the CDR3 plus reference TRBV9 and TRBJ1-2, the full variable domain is DSGVTQTPKHLITATGQRVTLRCSPRSGDLSVYWYQQSLDQGLQFLIQYYNGEERAKGNILERFSAQQFPDLHSELNLSSLELGDSALYFCASSNRRGQGVGYTFGSGTRLTVV.

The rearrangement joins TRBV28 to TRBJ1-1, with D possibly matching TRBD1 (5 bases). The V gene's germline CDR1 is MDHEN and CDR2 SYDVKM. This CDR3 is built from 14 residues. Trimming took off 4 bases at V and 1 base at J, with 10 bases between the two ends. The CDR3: CASSSGVWNTEAFF. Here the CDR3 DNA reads TGTGCCAGCAGTTCGGGGGTCTGGAACACTGAAGCTTTCTTT. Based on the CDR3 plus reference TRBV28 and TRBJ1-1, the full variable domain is DVKVTQSSRYLVKRTGEKVFLECVQDMDHENMFWYRQDPGLGLRLIYFSYDVKMKEKGDIPEGYSVSREKKERFSLILESASTNQTSMYLCASSSGVWNTEAFFGQGTRLTVV.